This is a list of T cell receptor beta chains from one sample in a study of CD8 T cells in ankylosing spondylitis. TCRdb called the 5' RACE reads again in MiXCR, with one record for every CDR3 protein. The table has fewer than 50,000 distinct CDR3 sequences, roughly 11% seen once. Sequences were obtained from blood, either unsorted or a sorted T cell fraction (not recorded which). All receptors come from a male donor with ankylosing spondylitis or in good health (not recorded which). Both conserved end residues are trimmed from each CDR3.

V gene	CDR3 length	J gene	CDR3 protein
TRBV7-2	12	TRBJ2-3	ASSLGLATDTQY
TRBV12-3/TRBV12-4	14	TRBJ2-2	ASIKLGQGRAGELF
TRBV6-5	12	TRBJ2-7	ASSSGTPNYEQY
TRBV11-2	9	TRBJ1-4	ASSAVEKLF
TRBV5-1	13	TRBJ2-7	ASSVGMGRSYEQY
TRBV6-1	11	TRBJ2-5	ASRADAQETQY
TRBV30	8	TRBJ1-1	AWGRVEAF
TRBV9	13	TRBJ1-3	ASSVATRSGNTIY
TRBV7-8	14	TRBJ2-1	ASSLRIAGGLDEQF
TRBV4-2	14	TRBJ1-5	ASSPEQVWVNQPQH
TRBV12-3/TRBV12-4	14	TRBJ2-1	ASSDRGQGAGNEQF
TRBV3-1	13	TRBJ2-2	ASSQDIKITGELF
TRBV5-1	14	TRBJ2-3	ASSAGAAPLTDTQY
TRBV12-3/TRBV12-4	12	TRBJ2-1	ASRRTSSYNEQF
TRBV12-3/TRBV12-4	13	TRBJ2-7	ASSLWGTEIYEQY
TRBV7-2	13	TRBJ2-5	ASSAGQGVEETQY
TRBV5-5	12	TRBJ2-5	ASSLANWGETQY
TRBV27	14	TRBJ2-1	ASRGTVLDSYNEQF
TRBV7-2	12	TRBJ2-2	ASSLLAGTGELF
TRBV7-6	12	TRBJ2-7	ASSIGQDSYEQY
TRBV11-1	14	TRBJ2-2	ASSSWTYANTGELF
TRBV6-5	13	TRBJ2-1	ASSYVASSYNEQF
TRBV10-3	13	TRBJ1-6	AISESRQVVAPLH
TRBV19	14	TRBJ2-2	ASSPRRTGSTGELF
TRBV11-2	13	TRBJ2-2	ASSVTTGLGGELF
TRBV19	12	TRBJ1-6	ASNAWRNNSPLH
TRBV29-1	12	TRBJ2-1	SGQRGGGGNEQF
TRBV7-2	12	TRBJ2-5	ASSGKTFQETQY
TRBV29-1	13	TRBJ2-2	SVLSDRGGTGELF
TRBV14	10	TRBJ1-6	ASATPNSPLH
TRBV4-1	14	TRBJ2-3	ASSQGAGAPGDTQY
TRBV12-3/TRBV12-4	10	TRBJ2-6	ASSSGANVLT
TRBV3-1	13	TRBJ2-2	ATSLSGGRTGELF
TRBV2	14	TRBJ2-6	ASSETSVPGANVLT
TRBV18	12	TRBJ1-1	ASSTARDPTEAF
TRBV29-1	9	TRBJ2-7	SVRYTYEQY
TRBV29-1	14	TRBJ2-3	SVEVAGQGARDTQY
TRBV6-2/TRBV6-3	12	TRBJ1-3	ASSHDGTGNTIY
TRBV9	10	TRBJ2-3	ASSPREYTQY
TRBV6-1	13	TRBJ2-5	ASSEVFGEEETQY
TRBV7-8	14	TRBJ2-1	ASSPPGLAGTNEQF
TRBV3-1	13	TRBJ2-1	ASSRGLANNNEQF
TRBV5-1	13	TRBJ1-1	ASSGGSGMNTEAF
TRBV7-2	13	TRBJ2-3	ASSLRLAGTDTQY
TRBV5-1	14	TRBJ2-2	ASSLVKQGDTGELF
TRBV7-9	13	TRBJ2-1	ASSSPDRGQGEQF
TRBV2	12	TRBJ2-5	ACSEGAARETQY
TRBV5-1	12	TRBJ1-4	ASSRSGQNEKLF
TRBV20-1	12	TRBJ2-3	SGVPGGSTDTQY
TRBV7-9	11	TRBJ2-2	ASSRGGTGELF
TRBV5-1	11	TRBJ2-5	ASSITGEETQY
TRBV29-1	11	TRBJ1-5	SVAGTVNQPQH
TRBV20-1	9	TRBJ2-3	SARGRDTQY
TRBV6-5	12	TRBJ1-1	ASSYSRENTEAF
TRBV7-8	11	TRBJ2-1	ASSSDTYNEQF